A single sample is the source of the 12 T cell receptor beta chains below, sequenced in a study of control samples from healthy donors and cancer patients. TCRdb's table, derived via immunoSEQ multiplex PCR, lists solely in-frame clones and lacks some. The table includes nearly 200,000 clones, around 93% detected once. Input material: blood. The receptor set was obtained from a man aged 25-45 years in good health.

CDR3 in amino acids: CASSQDRIAGYNEQFF. The CDR3 bases are TGTGCCAGCAGCCAAGATAGAATAGCGGGTTACAATGAGCAGTTCTTC. The chain has TRBV4-2 and TRBJ2-1; 7 bases agree with TRBD2. This CDR3 is 16 amino acids long. The V gene end was trimmed by 0 bases and the J gene end by 4 bases; junction bases not matched to a gene: 6. Germline V lookup: CDR1 LGHNA, CDR2 YNFKEQ.

V is TRBV24-1 and J is TRBJ1-2; D not resolved. Germline lookup yields CDR1 KGHDR and CDR2 SFDVKD. V dropped 6 bases and J dropped 4 bases, with 11 bases sitting between them. CDR3 length: 13 amino acids. The CDR3 reads CATSPGSSYGYTF. CDR3 nucleotide sequence: TGTGCCACCAGTCCGGGGTCCTCCTATGGCTACACCTTC.

The rearrangement joins TRBV6-5 to TRBJ2-1; a possible D gene is TRBD2 (5 bases). CDR1 and CDR2 from the germline V gene are MNHEY and SVGAGI. The CDR3 contains 11 residues. The ends were cut back, 6 bases at V and 10 bases at J, with 10 bases in the middle. This CDR3 reads CASSPGGEQFF. The DNA for the CDR3 is TGTGCCAGCAGCCCCGGAGGCGAGCAGTTCTTC.

The chain links TRBV7-9 to TRBJ2-6; possible D gene TRBD1, 6 bases. Germline-derived CDR1 and CDR2 are SEHNR and FQNEAQ (reference sequence). This CDR3 has 15 amino acids. Trimming stripped 5 bases from V and 0 bases from J, with 8 bases between. The CDR3 reads CASSLGGSGANVLTF. In DNA, the CDR3 is TGTGCCAGCAGCCTAGGGGGCTCTGGGGCCAACGTCCTGACTTTC. Full variable domain (remainder filled in from reference TRBV7-9 and TRBJ2-6): DTGVSQNPRHKITKRGQNVTFRCDPISEHNRLYWYRQTLGQGPEFLTYFQNEAQLEKSRLLSDRFSAERPKGSFSTLEIQRTEQGDSAMYLCASSLGGSGANVLTFGAGSRLTVL.

The rearrangement links TRBV6-1 to TRBJ1-6; D is unresolved. Looked up from germline, CDR1 is MNHNS and CDR2 is SASEGT. The CDR3 spans 12 residues. Trimming left V 2 bases short and J 8 bases short, with 4 bases between. The CDR3 region has the DNA TGTGCCAGCAGTGAATGGGATTCACCCCTCCACTTT. Its protein product is CASSEWDSPLHF.

This sequence joins TRBV2 and TRBJ2-7; 11 nucleotides agree with TRBD1. Germline CDR1 is SNHLY and CDR2 is FYNNEI. V trimming: 6 bases; J trimming: 6 bases; junction bases outside the gene matches: 4. This CDR3 is built from 13 residues. Here the CDR3 DNA reads TGTGCCAGCAGCGGACAGGGGGCGGGCGAGCAGTACTTC. Amino acid sequence: CASSGQGAGEQYF.

The genes are TRBV6-5 and TRBJ2-3, with 10 bases identical to TRBD1. After removal of 7 bases from V and 4 bases from J, the junction contained 8 bases not matched to a gene. The CDR3 spans 15 residues. The germline gives CDR1 MNHEY, CDR2 SVGAGI. Here the CDR3 reads CASMGRDRGPDTQYF. The CDR3 region has the DNA TGTGCCAGCATGGGCCGGGACAGGGGACCAGATACGCAGTATTTT.

J is TRBJ2-7 and V is TRBV7-6, with D perhaps being TRBD1 or TRBD2 (5 bases each). Trimming removed 2 bases at V and 5 bases at J, with 13 bases between. There are 14 residues in the CDR3. Germline V gene lookup returns CDR1 SGHVS and CDR2 FNYEAQ. The CDR3 region is CASSLFGGSDEQYF. Here the CDR3 DNA reads TGTGCCAGCAGCTTATTTGGGGGAAGCGACGAGCAGTACTTC.

The CDR3 nucleotides are TGTGCCAGTAGTCCTTTAGCGGGGGCCATCCCTTACGAGCAGTACTTC. Its translation is CASSPLAGAIPYEQYF. This rearrangement joins TRBV19 to TRBJ2-7, with TRBD2 matching 9 bases. Unmatched junction bases numbered 12, after V lost 5 bases and J lost 4 bases. The CDR3 is 16 amino acids. CDR1 and CDR2 from the germline V gene are LNHDA and SQIVND (reference sequence).

The chain uses TRBV5-4 and TRBJ2-1; 9 positions agree with TRBD2. There are 15 residues in the CDR3. The J segment lost 3 bases and the V segment lost 4 bases, leaving 5 bases of the junction unmatched. CDR1 is SGHNT, CDR2 YYREEE, per germline (reference sequence). The CDR3 region is CASSAGGGGYNEQFF. The CDR3 DNA reads as TGTGCCAGCAGCGCGGGGGGGGGCGGCTACAATGAGCAGTTCTTC.

The CDR3 DNA is TGTGCCAGCAGCCAATCCGGACAGTACGAGCAGTACTTC. Translating gives CASSQSGQYEQYF. V is TRBV14 and J is TRBJ2-7; tentative D call: TRBD1 (6 bases). V lost 2 bases and J 4 bases, leaving 9 bases between the germline ends. CDR3 length equals 13 residues. Germline CDR1 is SGHDN and CDR2 is FVKESK.

V usage is TRBV27 and J usage is TRBJ2-2; either TRBD1 or TRBD2 may fit D (6 bases each). The V and J ends lost 3 bases and 6 bases respectively, with 14 bases between them. Germline CDR1 and CDR2: MNHEY and SMNVEV (reference sequence). The CDR3 loop spans 15 amino acids. The CDR3 here is CASSFGGPISGELFF. The DNA of the CDR3 is TGTGCCAGCAGTTTTGGGGGGCCCATCTCCGGGGAGCTGTTTTTT.